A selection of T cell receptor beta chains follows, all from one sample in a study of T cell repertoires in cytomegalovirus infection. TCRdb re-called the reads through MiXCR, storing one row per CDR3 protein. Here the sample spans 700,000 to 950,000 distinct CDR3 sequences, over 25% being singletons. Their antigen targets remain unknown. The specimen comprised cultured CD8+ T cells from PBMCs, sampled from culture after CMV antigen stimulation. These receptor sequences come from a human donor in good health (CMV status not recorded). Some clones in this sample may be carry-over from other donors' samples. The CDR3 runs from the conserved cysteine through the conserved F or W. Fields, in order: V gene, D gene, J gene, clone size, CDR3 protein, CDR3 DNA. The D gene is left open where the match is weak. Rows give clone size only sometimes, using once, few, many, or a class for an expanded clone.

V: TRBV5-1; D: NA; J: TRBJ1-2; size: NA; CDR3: CASSLDQGDNYGYTF; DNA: TGCGCCAGCAGCTTGGACCAGGGTGACAACTATGGCTACACCTTC
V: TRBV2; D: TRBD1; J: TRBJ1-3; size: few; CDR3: CASTRSGTGGNTIYF; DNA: TGTGCCAGCACCCGATCCGGGACAGGAGGAAACACCATATATTTT
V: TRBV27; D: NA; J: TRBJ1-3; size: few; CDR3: CASSAPGNTIYF; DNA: TGTGCCAGCAGCGCCCCAGGAAACACCATATATTTT
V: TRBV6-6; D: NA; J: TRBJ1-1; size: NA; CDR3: CASQGSMNTEAFF; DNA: TGTGCCAGCCAGGGGTCCATGAACACTGAAGCTTTCTTT
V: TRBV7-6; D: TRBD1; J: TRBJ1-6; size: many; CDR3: CASSLMGTGGYSPLHF; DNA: TGTGCCAGCAGCTTAATGGGGACAGGGGGTTATTCACCCCTCCACTTT
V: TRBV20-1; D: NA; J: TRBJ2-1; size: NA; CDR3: CSASRAGNYNEQFF; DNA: TGCAGTGCCAGCCGAGCGGGTAATTACAATGAGCAGTTCTTC
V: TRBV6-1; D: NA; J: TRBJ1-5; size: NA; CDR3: CASRYMANGNQPQHF; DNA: TGTGCCAGCCGCTACATGGCCAATGGCAATCAGCCCCAGCATTTT
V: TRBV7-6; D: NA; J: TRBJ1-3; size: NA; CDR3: CASSPDSLPSGNTIYF; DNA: TGTGCCAGCAGCCCGGACAGCCTTCCTTCTGGAAACACCATATATTTT
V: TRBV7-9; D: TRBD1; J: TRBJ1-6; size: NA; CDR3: CASSPRGQEWDSPLHF; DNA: TGTGCCAGCAGCCCAAGGGGACAGGAATGGGATTCACCCCTCCACTTT
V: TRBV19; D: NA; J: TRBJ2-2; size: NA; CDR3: CASSIDHPLHTGELFF; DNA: TGTGCCAGTAGTATAGACCACCCACTCCACACCGGGGAGCTGTTTTTT
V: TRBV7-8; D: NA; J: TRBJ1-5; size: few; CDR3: CATSTRGNQPQHF; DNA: TGTGCCACCTCCACCCGGGGGAATCAGCCCCAGCATTTT
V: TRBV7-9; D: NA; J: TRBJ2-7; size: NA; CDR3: CASSPNRVDVYEQYF; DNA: TGTGCCAGCAGCCCGAACAGGGTAGATGTCTACGAGCAGTACTTC
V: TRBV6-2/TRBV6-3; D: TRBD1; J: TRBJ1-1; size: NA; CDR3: CASSYDRDRDLLGTEAFF; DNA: TGTGCCAGCAGTTACGACCGGGACAGGGACCTCCTGGGCACTGAAGCTTTCTTT
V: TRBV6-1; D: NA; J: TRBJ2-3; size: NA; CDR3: CANSAGVSTDTQYF; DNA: TGTGCCAACAGTGCCGGGGTCTCCACAGATACGCAGTATTTT
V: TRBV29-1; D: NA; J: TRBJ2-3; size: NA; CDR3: CSVVPHRVGTDTQYF; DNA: TGCAGCGTTGTACCCCACAGGGTGGGCACAGATACGCAGTATTTT
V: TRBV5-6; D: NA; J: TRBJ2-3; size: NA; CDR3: CASSFSGRYTDTQYF; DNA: TGTGCCAGCAGCTTTTCAGGGCGCTACACAGATACGCAGTATTTT
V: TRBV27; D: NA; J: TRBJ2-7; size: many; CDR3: CASSLSDSSYEQYF; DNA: TGTGCCAGCAGTTTGTCCGACAGCTCCTACGAGCAGTACTTC
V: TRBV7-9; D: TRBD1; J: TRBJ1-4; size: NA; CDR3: CASSYEDRARGKLFF; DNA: TGTGCCAGCAGCTATGAAGACAGGGCGAGGGGGAAACTGTTTTTT
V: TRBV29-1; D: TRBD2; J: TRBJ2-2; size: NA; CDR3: CSAVAGGGELFF; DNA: TGCAGCGCTGTGGCGGGGGGCGGGGAGCTGTTTTTT
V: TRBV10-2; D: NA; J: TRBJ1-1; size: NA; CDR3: CASCRGRGMNTEAFF; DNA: TGCGCCAGCTGCAGGGGACGAGGAATGAACACTGAAGCTTTCTTT
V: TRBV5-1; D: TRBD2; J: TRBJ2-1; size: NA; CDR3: CASSLDISGTYNEQFF; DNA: TGCGCCAGCAGCTTGGATATTAGCGGGACGTACAATGAGCAGTTCTTC
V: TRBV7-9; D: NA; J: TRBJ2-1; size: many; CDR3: CASSHAGGNPYNEQFF; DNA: TGTGCCAGCAGCCATGCAGGGGGGAACCCTTACAATGAGCAGTTCTTC
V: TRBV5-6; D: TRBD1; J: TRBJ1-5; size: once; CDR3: CASSSSGGTNQPQHF; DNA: TGTGCCAGCAGCTCCTCAGGGGGAACCAATCAGCCCCAGCATTTT
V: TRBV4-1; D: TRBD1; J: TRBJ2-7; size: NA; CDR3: CASSAGTGGSYEQYF; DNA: TGCGCCAGCAGCGCCGGGACAGGGGGCTCCTACGAGCAGTACTTC
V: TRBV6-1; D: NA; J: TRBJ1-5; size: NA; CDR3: CASSPNYNQPQHF; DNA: TGTGCCAGCAGTCCAAATTACAATCAGCCCCAGCATTTT
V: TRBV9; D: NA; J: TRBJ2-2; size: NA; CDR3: CASSVSPSRQPKLGELFF; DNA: TGTGCCAGCAGCGTGTCTCCGTCGAGACAGCCAAAACTCGGGGAGCTGTTTTTT
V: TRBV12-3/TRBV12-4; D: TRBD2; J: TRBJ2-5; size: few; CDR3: CASSFWGASGGAGETQYF; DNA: TGTGCCAGCAGTTTTTGGGGGGCTAGCGGGGGGGCAGGGGAGACCCAGTACTTC
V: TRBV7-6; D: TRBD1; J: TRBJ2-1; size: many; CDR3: CASSLRQGSYNEQFF; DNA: TGTGCCAGCAGCCTCAGACAGGGCTCCTACAATGAGCAGTTCTTC
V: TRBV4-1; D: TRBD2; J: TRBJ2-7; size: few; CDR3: CASSQRGLAGDYEQYF; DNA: TGCGCCAGCAGCCAAAGGGGACTAGCGGGGGACTACGAGCAGTACTTC
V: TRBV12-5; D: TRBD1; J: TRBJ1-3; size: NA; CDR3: CASGFSLPGTGGNTIYF; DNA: TGTGCTAGTGGTTTCTCTCTCCCCGGGACAGGAGGGAACACCATATATTTT
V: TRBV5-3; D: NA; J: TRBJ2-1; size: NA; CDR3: CASNRWDEQFF; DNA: TGTGCCAGCAATAGGTGGGATGAGCAGTTCTTC
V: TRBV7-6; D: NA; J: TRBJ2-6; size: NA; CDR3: CVRSLGGLLVSGANVLTF; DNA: TGTGTCAGAAGCTTAGGAGGACTACTGGTCTCTGGGGCCAACGTCCTGACTTTC
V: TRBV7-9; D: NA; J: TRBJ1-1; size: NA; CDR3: CASSFPDVGVTEAFF; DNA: TGTGCCAGCAGCTTCCCTGATGTGGGGGTCACTGAAGCTTTCTTT
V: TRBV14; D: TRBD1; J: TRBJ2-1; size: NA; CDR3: CASNRDSGSSYNEQFF; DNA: TGTGCCAGCAACCGGGACAGCGGAAGCTCCTACAATGAGCAGTTCTTC
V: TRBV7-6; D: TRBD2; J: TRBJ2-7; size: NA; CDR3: CASSLISGGLYEQYF; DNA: TGTGCCAGCAGCCTCATCAGCGGGGGGCTCTACGAGCAGTACTTC
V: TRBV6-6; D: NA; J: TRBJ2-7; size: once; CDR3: CASSYGHLGPYEQYF; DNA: TGTGCCAGCAGTTACGGCCATCTGGGACCCTACGAGCAGTACTTC
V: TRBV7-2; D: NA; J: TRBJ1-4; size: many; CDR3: CASSLATEKLFF; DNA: TGTGCCAGCAGCTTAGCTACCGAAAAACTGTTTTTT
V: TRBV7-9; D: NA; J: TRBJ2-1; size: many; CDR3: CASSPTGGPEQFF; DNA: TGTGCCAGCAGCCCTACGGGGGGCCCTGAGCAGTTCTTC
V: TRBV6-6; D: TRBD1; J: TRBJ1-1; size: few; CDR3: CASSPRDRGPGTEAFF; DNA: TGTGCCAGCAGTCCCCGGGACAGGGGGCCGGGCACTGAAGCTTTCTTT
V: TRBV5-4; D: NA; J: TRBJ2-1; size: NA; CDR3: CASSHNTWTSSDEQFF; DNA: TGTGCCAGCAGCCATAATACTTGGACCTCTTCGGATGAGCAGTTCTTC
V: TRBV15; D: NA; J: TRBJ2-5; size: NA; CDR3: CATKVSQGWETQYF; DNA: TGTGCCACCAAGGTCTCACAGGGCTGGGAGACCCAGTACTTC
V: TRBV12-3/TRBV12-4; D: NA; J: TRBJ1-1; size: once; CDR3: CASRPGLGTEAFF; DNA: TGTGCCAGCAGACCGGGACTCGGGACTGAAGCTTTCTTT
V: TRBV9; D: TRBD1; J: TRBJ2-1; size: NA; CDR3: CASSVGDREINEQFF; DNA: TGTGCCAGCAGCGTAGGGGACAGGGAAATCAATGAGCAGTTCTTC
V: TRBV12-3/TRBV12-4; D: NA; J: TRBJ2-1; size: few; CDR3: CASRSDGAKNNEQFF; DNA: TGTGCCAGCCGCTCGGACGGGGCCAAAAACAATGAGCAGTTCTTC
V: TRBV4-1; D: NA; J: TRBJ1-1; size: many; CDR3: CASSRGLGTEAFF; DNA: TGCGCCAGCAGCCGGGGGTTAGGGACTGAAGCTTTCTTT
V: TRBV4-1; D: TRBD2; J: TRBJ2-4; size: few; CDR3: CASSQDISGARENIQYF; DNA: TGCGCCAGCAGCCAAGATATAAGCGGGGCTAGGGAAAACATTCAGTACTTC